This TCR beta chain was obtained from a study of blood T cells in healthy people across ages. General study results and limits: Both higher diversity and more naive CD4+ cells marked long-lived donors when set against aged donors. A roughly linear age-dependent decrease characterized TCR beta diversity per million T cells.

Germline V gene sequence: CDR1 DFQATT, CDR2 SNEGSKA (reference sequence). The CDR3 is 15 amino acids. The J segment lost 3 bases and the V segment lost 0 bases, leaving 3 bases of the junction unmatched. Next came a second PCR, run for about 7 to 12 cycles, which used a sample-barcoded 5' primer along with a J-beta primer mix. TCRdb reprocessed the 5' RACE reads via MiXCR and lists one record per CDR3 protein. The sample contains hundreds of thousands of distinct CDR3 sequences, about half of which appear only once. Every participating donor contributed roughly 10 milliliters of peripheral blood through a draw. Extracted total RNA amounted to at least 5.5 micrograms for each sample. On this clonotype: The antigen is undetermined.

The receptor comes from an elderly man in good health. The chain is built from TRBV20-1 and TRBJ2-7; the match to TRBD2 covers 12 bases. The sequenced sample was blood. The CDR3 spells CSAREPLAGGYEQYF. The CDR3 DNA reads TGCAGTGCTAGAGAACCACTAGCGGGAGGCTACGAGCAGTACTTC.